The following is a T cell receptor beta chain sequence with its context. Antigen specificity is unknown. CDR1 and CDR2 (germline): SQVTM, ANQGSEA. V was pared by 3 bases and J by 4 bases, with 9 bases between. There are 12 residues in the CDR3. These data belong to a study of immune evolution from preneoplasia to lung adenocarcinoma. General observations from the study: Normal lung had the highest top T cell clone frequencies.

Measured with immunoSEQ multiplex PCR; TCRdb has only the in-frame clones, and not every one. The sample includes tens of thousands of clones, about 80% of them seen just once. Premalignant or tumor cells were enriched by macro-dissection after pathologic assessment. Sequences were obtained from FFPE invasive lung adenocarcinoma tissue. The sequence came from a person between 55 and 70 years old with lung adenocarcinoma. The gene calls are TRBV29-1 and TRBJ1-1; D possibly corresponds to TRBD1 (5 bases). The chain's CDR3 is CSVDRGGTEAFF. The CDR3 DNA reads TGCAGCGTTGATCGTGGGGGCACTGAAGCTTTCTTT.